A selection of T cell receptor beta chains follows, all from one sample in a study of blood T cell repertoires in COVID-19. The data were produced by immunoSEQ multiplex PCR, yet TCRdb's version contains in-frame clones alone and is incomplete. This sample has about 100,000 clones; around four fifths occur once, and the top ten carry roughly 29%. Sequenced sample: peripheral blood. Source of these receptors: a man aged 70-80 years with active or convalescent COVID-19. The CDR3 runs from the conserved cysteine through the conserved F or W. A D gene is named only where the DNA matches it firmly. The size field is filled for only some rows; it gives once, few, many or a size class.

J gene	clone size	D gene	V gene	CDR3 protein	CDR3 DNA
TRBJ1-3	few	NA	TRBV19	CASRSGTRSGNTIYF	TGTGCCAGTAGGAGCGGGACACGCTCTGGAAACACCATATATTTT
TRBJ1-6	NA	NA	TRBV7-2	CASSLRAGGQTNSPLHF	TGTGCCAGCAGCTTACGGGCGGGAGGGCAGACTAATTCACCCCTCCACTTT
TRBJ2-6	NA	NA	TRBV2	CASSEAVAGGGANVLTF	TGTGCCAGCAGTGAAGCAGTAGCCGGAGGTGGGGCCAACGTCCTGACTTTC
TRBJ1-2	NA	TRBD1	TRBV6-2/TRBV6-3	CASSYTGDYGYTF	TGTGCCAGCAGTTATACAGGGGACTATGGCTACACCTTC
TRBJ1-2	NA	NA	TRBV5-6	CASSLAGPGVGYTF	TGTGCCAGCAGCTTGGCAGGGCCGGGCGTCGGCTACACCTTC
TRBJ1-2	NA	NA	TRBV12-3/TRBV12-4	CASSLGQGYGYTF	TGTGCCAGCAGTTTAGGGCAGGGGTATGGCTACACCTTC
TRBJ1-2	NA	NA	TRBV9	CASSGRGYYGYTF	TGTGCCAGCAGCGGCAGGGGTTACTATGGCTACACCTTC
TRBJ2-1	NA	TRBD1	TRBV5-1	CASSPPGQTYNEQFF	TGCGCCAGCAGCCCTCCGGGACAGACTTACAATGAGCAGTTCTTC
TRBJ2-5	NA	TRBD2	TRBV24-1	CATSEGRANPTQKVETQYF	TGTGCCACCAGTGAGGGGAGGGCCAACCCGACTCAAAAGGTGGAGACCCAGTACTTC
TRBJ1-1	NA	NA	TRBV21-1	CASSKAESGGAFF	TGTGCCAGCAGCAAAGCTGAGTCAGGGGGAGCTTTCTTT
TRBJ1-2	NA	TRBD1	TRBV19	CASNPQDRGHGYTF	TGTGCCAGTAATCCCCAGGACAGGGGGCATGGCTACACCTTC
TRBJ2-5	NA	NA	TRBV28	CASSSLKQGGRETQYF	TGTGCCAGCAGTTCACTGAAACAGGGTGGTAGAGAGACCCAGTACTTC
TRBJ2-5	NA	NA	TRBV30	CAWGRPSGGAALKSETQYF	TGTGCCTGGGGGAGGCCTTCTGGGGGGGCAGCTTTAAAGTCAGAGACCCAGTACTTC
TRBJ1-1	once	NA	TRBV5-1	CASSLDAEEAFF	TGCGCCAGCAGCTTGGATGCGGAGGAAGCTTTCTTT
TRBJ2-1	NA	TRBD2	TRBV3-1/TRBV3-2	CASSLGLAGALGNEQFF	TGTGCCAGCAGCCTCGGACTAGCGGGAGCCCTAGGCAATGAGCAGTTCTTC
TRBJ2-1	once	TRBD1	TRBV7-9	CASSSTPGTGLLF	TGTGCCAGCAGCTCAACCCCCGGGACAGGGTTGCTCTTC
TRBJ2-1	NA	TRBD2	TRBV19	CASLPGWREFPNEQFF	TGTGCCAGCCTGCCGGGGTGGCGGGAGTTCCCCAATGAGCAGTTCTTC
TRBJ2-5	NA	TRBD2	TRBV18	CASSSSGGAETQYF	TGTGCCAGCTCATCCAGCGGGGGGGCCGAGACCCAGTACTTC
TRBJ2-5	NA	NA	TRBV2	CASRSTRLEETQYF	TGTGCCAGCAGGTCCACGAGGTTAGAAGAGACCCAGTACTTC
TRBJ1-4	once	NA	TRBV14	CASSPGHGRKNEKLFF	TGTGCCAGCAGCCCCGGACACGGACGGAAAAATGAAAAACTGTTTTTT
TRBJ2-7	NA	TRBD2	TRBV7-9	CASSKLAGGLSEQYF	TGTGCCAGCAGCAAACTAGCGGGGGGGCTAAGCGAGCAGTACTTC
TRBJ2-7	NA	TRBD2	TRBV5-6	CASSLVGGGSYEQYF	TGTGCCAGCAGCTTGGTCGGGGGGGGCTCCTACGAGCAGTACTTC
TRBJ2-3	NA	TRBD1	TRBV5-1	CASSPIPDRGDTQYF	TGCGCCAGCAGCCCAATCCCCGACAGGGGCGATACGCAGTATTTT
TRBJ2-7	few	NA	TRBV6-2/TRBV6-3	CASSYSGQPYEQYF	TGTGCCAGCAGTTACTCCGGACAGCCTTACGAGCAGTACTTC
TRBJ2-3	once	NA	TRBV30	CAWSSELDTQYF	TGTGCCTGGAGTTCGGAGCTCGATACGCAGTATTTT
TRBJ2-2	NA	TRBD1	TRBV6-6	CASSYPGGTGELFF	TGTGCCAGCAGTTATCCAGGGGGCACCGGGGAGCTGTTTTTT
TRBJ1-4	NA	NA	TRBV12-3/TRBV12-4	CASSLGGAEKLFF	TGTGCCAGCAGTTTGGGGGGGGCTGAAAAACTGTTTTTT
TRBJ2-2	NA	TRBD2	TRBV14	CASSRGLAGLANTGELFF	TGTGCCAGCAGCCGGGGACTAGCGGGACTCGCGAACACCGGGGAGCTGTTTTTT
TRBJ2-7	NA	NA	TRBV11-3	CASSLGQFYEQYF	TGTGCCAGCAGCTTAGGCCAGTTCTACGAGCAGTACTTC
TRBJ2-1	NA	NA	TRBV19	CASSSAGRTYNEQFF	TGTGCCAGTAGTTCAGCGGGTCGGACTTATAATGAGCAGTTCTTC
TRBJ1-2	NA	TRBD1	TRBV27	CASSPTYNNYRGDNYGYTF	TGTGCCAGCAGTCCCACGTACAACAATTACAGGGGGGATAACTATGGCTACACCTTC
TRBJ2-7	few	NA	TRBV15	CATSRHRELIYEQYF	TGTGCCACCAGCAGACACCGGGAGCTTATCTACGAGCAGTACTTC
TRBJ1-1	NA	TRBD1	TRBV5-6	CASSLHRGSEAFF	TGTGCCAGCAGCTTGCACAGGGGTTCTGAAGCTTTCTTT
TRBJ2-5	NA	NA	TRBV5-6	CASSLAKGGGRVRETQYF	TGTGCCAGCAGCTTGGCCAAAGGGGGGGGCAGGGTGCGAGAGACCCAGTACTTC
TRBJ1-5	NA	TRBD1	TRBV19	CASSLTGSNQPQHF	TGTGCCAGTAGCCTGACAGGGAGCAATCAGCCCCAGCATTTT
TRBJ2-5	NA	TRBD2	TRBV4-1	CASSPGGAGAEETQYF	TGCGCCAGCAGCCCGGGAGGGGCAGGGGCTGAAGAGACCCAGTACTTC
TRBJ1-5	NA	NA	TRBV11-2	CASSHRDQPQHF	TGTGCCAGCAGCCACAGGGATCAGCCCCAGCATTTT
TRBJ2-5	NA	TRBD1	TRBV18	CASSPGQGITETQYF	TGTGCCAGCTCACCCGGACAGGGAATAACAGAGACCCAGTACTTC
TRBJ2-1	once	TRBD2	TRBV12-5	CASGAREVLFF	TGTGCTAGTGGCGCCCGGGAGGTCTTGTTCTTC
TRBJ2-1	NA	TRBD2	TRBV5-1	CASSLVTGRGGDEQFF	TGCGCCAGCAGCTTGGTTACGGGTCGGGGGGGCGATGAGCAGTTCTTC
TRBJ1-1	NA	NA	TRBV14	CASSQDLGQNTEAFF	TGTGCCAGCAGCCAAGATCTGGGACAGAACACTGAAGCTTTCTTT
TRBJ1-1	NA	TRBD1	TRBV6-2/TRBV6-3	CASSKTAGGRTEAFF	TGTGCCAGCAGTAAAACGGCAGGGGGGAGGACTGAAGCTTTCTTT
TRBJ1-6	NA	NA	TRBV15	CATSRDWAGASPLHF	TGTGCCACCAGCAGAGATTGGGCAGGGGCTTCACCCCTCCACTTT
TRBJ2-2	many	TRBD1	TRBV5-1	CASSLRTGRTGELFF	TGCGCCAGCAGTCTACGGACAGGGAGGACCGGGGAGCTGTTTTTT
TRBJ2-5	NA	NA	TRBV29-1	CSVEGEAGTQYF	TGCAGCGTTGAAGGGGAAGCGGGGACCCAGTACTTC
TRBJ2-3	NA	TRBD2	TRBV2	CASKSGGQDTQYF	TGTGCCAGCAAATCGGGGGGGCAGGATACGCAGTATTTT
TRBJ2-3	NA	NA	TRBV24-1	CATSDFPTRTSSTDTQYF	TGTGCCACCAGTGATTTCCCGACTCGGACTTCTAGCACAGATACGCAGTATTTT
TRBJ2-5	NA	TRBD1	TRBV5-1	CASSSGQGSVQETQYF	TGCGCCAGCAGCTCTGGACAGGGATCCGTCCAAGAGACCCAGTACTTC
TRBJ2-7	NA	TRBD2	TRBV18	CASSPLGLADSYEQYF	TGTGCCAGCTCACCACTGGGACTAGCGGACTCCTACGAGCAGTACTTC
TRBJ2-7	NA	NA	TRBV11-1	CASSLVAGRSYEQYF	TGTGCCAGCAGCTTAGTAGCTGGGAGGTCCTACGAGCAGTACTTC
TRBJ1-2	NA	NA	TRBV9	CASSVGGPHGYTF	TGTGCCAGCAGCGTAGGGGGGCCCCATGGCTACACCTTC
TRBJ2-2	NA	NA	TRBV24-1	CATSDAAGTLAGTGELFF	TGTGCCACCAGTGACGCCGCGGGGACTCTCGCGGGCACCGGGGAGCTGTTTTTT
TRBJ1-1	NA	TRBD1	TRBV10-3	CAISLRDRGPEDTEAFF	TGTGCCATCAGTCTCCGGGACAGGGGCCCTGAGGACACTGAAGCTTTCTTT